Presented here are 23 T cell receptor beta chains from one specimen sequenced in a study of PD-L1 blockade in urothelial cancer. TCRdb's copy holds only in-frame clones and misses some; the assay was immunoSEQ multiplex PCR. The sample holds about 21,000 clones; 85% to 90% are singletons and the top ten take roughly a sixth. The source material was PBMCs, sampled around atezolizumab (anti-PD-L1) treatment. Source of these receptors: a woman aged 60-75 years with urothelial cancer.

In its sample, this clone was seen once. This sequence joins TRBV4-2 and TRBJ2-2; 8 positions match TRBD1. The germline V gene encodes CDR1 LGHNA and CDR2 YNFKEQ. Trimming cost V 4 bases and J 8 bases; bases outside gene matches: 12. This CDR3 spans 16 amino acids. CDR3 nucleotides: TGTGCCAGCAGCCCCCAGGACAGGGACGAGGGGGGGGAGCTGTTTTTT. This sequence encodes CASSPQDRDEGGELFF.

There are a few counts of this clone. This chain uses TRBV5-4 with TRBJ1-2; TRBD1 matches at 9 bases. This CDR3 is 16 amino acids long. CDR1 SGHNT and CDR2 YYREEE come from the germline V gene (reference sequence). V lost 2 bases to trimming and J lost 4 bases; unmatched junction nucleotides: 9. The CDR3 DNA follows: TGTGCCAGCAGCTTTCCGGGACAGGGTGATGGCTATGGCTACACCTTC. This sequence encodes CASSFPGQGDGYGYTF. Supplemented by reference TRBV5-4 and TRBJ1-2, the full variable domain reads ETGVTQSPTHLIKTRGQQVTLRCSSQSGHNTVSWYQQALGQGPQFIFQYYREEENGRGNFPPRFSGLQFPNYSSELNVNALELDDSALYLCASSFPGQGDGYGYTFGSGTRLTVV.

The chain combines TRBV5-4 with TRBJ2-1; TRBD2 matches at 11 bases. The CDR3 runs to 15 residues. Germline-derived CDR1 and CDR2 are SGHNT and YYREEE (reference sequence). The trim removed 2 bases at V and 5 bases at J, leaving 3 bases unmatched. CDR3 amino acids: CASSFSGRGDNEQFF. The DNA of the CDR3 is TGTGCCAGCAGCTTTAGCGGGAGGGGCGACAATGAGCAGTTCTTC.

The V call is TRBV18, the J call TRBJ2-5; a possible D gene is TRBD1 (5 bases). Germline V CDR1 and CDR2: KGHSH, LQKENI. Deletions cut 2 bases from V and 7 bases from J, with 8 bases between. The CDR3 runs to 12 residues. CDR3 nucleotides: TGTGCCAGCTCACCAATAGGGGTGACCCAGTACTTC. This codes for CASSPIGVTQYF.

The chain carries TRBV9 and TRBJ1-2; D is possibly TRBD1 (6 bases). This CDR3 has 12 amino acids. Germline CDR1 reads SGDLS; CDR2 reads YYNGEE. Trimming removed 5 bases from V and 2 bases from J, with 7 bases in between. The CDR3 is CASRGQNYGYTF. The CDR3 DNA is TGTGCCAGCAGGGGACAAAACTATGGCTACACCTTC.

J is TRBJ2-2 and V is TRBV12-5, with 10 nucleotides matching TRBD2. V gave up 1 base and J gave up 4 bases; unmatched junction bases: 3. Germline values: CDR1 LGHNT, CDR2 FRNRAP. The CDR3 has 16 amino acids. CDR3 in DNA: TGTGCTAGTGGTTTGGAACGACTAGCGGGCACCGGGGAGCTGTTTTTT. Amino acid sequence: CASGLERLAGTGELFF.

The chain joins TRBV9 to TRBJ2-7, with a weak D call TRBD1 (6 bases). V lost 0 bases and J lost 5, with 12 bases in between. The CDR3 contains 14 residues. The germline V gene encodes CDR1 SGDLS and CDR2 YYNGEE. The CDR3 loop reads CASSVVDSAHEQYF. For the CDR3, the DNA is TGTGCCAGCAGCGTAGTGGACAGCGCACACGAGCAGTACTTC.

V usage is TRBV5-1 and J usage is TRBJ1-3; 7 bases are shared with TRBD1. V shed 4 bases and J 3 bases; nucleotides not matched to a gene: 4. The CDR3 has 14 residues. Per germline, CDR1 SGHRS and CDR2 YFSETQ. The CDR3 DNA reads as TGCGCCAGCAGCAAGGGGGCGGATGGAAACACCATATATTTT. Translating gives CASSKGADGNTIYF.

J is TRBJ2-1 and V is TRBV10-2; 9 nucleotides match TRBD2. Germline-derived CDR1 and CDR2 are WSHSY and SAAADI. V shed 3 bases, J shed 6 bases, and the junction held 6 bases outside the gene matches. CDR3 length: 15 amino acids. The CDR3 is CASSDLTSGINEQFF. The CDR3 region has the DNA TGCGCCAGCAGTGATCTGACTAGCGGAATCAATGAGCAGTTCTTC.

CDR3 in amino acids: CASSLLPGDYNEQFF. The CDR3 nucleotides are TGTGCCAGCAGCTTACTCCCGGGAGACTACAATGAGCAGTTCTTC. The chain carries TRBV7-3 and TRBJ2-1; D is possibly TRBD2 (6 bases). Germline CDR1 is SGHTA and CDR2 is FQGTGA. V lost 2 bases and J 3 bases, leaving 11 bases between the germline ends. The CDR3 is made up of 15 amino acids.

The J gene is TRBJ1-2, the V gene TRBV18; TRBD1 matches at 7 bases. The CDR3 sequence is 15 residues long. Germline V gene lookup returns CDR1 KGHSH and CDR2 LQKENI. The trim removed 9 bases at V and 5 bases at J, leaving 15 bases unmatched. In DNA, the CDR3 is TGTGCCAGTAACCTAGTCGGGACAGACATTTATGGCTACACCTTC. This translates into CASNLVGTDIYGYTF.

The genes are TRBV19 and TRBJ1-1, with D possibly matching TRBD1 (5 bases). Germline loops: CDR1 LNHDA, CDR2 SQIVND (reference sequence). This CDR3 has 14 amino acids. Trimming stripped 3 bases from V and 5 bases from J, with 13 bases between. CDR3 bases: TGTGCCAGTAGTATGGGGGGACTCTATACTGAAGCTTTCTTT. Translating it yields CASSMGGLYTEAFF. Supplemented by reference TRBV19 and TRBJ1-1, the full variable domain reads DGGITQSPKYLFRKEGQNVTLSCEQNLNHDAMYWYRQDPGQGLRLIYYSQIVNDFQKGDIAEGYSVSREKKESFPLTVTSAQKNPTAFYLCASSMGGLYTEAFFGQGTRLTVV.

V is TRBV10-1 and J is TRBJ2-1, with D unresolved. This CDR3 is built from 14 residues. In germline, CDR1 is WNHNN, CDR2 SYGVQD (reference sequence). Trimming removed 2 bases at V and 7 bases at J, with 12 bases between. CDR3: CASSEGRHRNEQFF. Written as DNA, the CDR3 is TGCGCCAGCAGTGAGGGGCGCCATCGGAATGAGCAGTTCTTC.

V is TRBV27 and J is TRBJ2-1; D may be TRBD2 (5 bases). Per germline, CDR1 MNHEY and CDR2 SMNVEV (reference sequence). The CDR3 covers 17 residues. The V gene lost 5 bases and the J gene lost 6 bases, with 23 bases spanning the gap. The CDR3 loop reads CASSGLLAGRTRNEQFF. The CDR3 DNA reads TGTGCCAGCAGTGGACTCTTAGCTGGGAGAACCCGCAATGAGCAGTTCTTC.

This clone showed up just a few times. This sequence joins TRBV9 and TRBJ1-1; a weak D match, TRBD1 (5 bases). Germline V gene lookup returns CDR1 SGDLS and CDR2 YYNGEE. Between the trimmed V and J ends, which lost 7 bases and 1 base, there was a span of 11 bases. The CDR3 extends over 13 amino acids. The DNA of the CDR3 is TGTGCCAGCGGCGGGGGAGGGAACACTGAAGCTTTCTTT. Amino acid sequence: CASGGGGNTEAFF.

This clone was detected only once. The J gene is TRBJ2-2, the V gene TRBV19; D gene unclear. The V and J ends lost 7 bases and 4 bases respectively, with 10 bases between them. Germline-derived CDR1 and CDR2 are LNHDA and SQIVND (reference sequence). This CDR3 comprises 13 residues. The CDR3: CASTSRITGELFF. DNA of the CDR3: TGTGCCAGTACCAGTCGTATCACCGGGGAGCTGTTTTTT.

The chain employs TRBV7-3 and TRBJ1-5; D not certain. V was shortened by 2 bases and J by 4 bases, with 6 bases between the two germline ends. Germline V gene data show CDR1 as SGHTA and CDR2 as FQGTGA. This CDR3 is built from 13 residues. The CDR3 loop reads CASSLDGNQPQHF. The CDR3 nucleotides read TGTGCCAGCAGCTTAGACGGGAATCAGCCCCAGCATTTT.

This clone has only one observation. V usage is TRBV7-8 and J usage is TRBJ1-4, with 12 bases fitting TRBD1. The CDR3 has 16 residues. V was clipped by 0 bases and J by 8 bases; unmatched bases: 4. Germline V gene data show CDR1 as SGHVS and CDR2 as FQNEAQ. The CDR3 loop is CASSLAGTGGGEKLFF. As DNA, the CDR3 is TGTGCCAGCAGCTTAGCTGGGACAGGGGGCGGCGAAAAACTGTTTTTT.

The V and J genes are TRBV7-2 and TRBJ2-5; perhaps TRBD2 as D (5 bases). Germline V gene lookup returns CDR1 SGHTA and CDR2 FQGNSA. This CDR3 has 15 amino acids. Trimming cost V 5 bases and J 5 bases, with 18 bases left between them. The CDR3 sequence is CASSPRSYERETQYF. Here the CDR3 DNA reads TGTGCCAGCAGCCCCCGGTCATACGAGCGGGAGACCCAGTACTTC.

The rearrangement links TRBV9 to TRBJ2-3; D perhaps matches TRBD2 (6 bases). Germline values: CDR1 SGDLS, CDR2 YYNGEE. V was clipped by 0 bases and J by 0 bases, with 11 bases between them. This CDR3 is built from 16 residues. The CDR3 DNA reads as TGTGCCAGCAGCGTAGCCGGGAGAACTAGCACAGATACGCAGTATTTT. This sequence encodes CASSVAGRTSTDTQYF.

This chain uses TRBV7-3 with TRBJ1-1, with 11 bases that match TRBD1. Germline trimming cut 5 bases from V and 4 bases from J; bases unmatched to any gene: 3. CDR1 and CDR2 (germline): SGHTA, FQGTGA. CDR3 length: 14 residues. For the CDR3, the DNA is TGTGCCAGCAGCATAGGGACAGGGGGCACTGAAGCTTTCTTT. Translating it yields CASSIGTGGTEAFF.

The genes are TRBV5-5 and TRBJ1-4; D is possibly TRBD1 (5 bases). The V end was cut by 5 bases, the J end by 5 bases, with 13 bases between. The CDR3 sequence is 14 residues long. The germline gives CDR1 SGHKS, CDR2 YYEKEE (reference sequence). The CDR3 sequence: CASSHTGGNEKLFF. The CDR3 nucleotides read TGTGCCAGCAGTCATACAGGTGGAAATGAAAAACTGTTTTTT. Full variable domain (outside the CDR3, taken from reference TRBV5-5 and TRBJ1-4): DAGVTQSPTHLIKTRGQQVTLRCSPISGHKSVSWYQQVLGQGPQFIFQYYEKEERGRGNFPDRFSARQFPNYSSELNVNALLLGDSALYLCASSHTGGNEKLFFGSGTQLSVL.

The CDR3 sequence: CASSVAGQGNYGYTF. DNA of the CDR3: TGTGCCAGCAGCGTAGCTGGGCAGGGGAATTATGGCTACACCTTC. The V and J genes are TRBV9 and TRBJ1-2, with a weak D call TRBD1 (6 bases). Per the germline V gene, CDR1 is SGDLS and CDR2 is YYNGEE. Trimming stripped 0 bases from V and 5 bases from J, with 14 bases between. The CDR3 covers 15 residues.